This T cell receptor (beta chain) originates from a study of early stage breast cancer tumors. Whole-study context: Invasive lobular carcinomas made up four of 12 ER+/PR+/HER2- tumors.

General study findings and limits: Compared with adjacent normal breast, tumors showed about 2.5-fold denser, more clonal T cells. Bulk DNA sequencing of unsorted cells missed chain pairing and markers.

As to this clone: What it binds is unknown.

Germline V gene data show CDR1 as LNHDA and CDR2 as SQIVND (reference sequence). V gave up 7 bases and J gave up 0 bases, with 10 bases separating them. CDR3 length: 14 amino acids. Assay: immunoSEQ multiplex PCR; the TCRdb copy retains only in-frame clones and omits some. Of several thousand clones listed, 64% are singletons. Sequencing used breast tumor tissue. The chain joins TRBV19 to TRBJ1-3; no firm D call. The sequence was obtained from a person aged 45 to 59 with breast cancer. CDR3 sequence reads: CASTRVPSGNTIYF. CDR3 DNA: TGTGCCAGTACCCGGGTCCCCTCTGGAAACACCATATATTTT. The whole variable domain, remainder taken from reference TRBV19 and TRBJ1-3, is DGGITQSPKYLFRKEGQNVTLSCEQNLNHDAMYWYRQDPGQGLRLIYYSQIVNDFQKGDIAEGYSVSREKKESFPLTVTSAQKNPTAFYLCASTRVPSGNTIYFGEGSWLTVV.